This is a list of T cell receptor beta chains from one sample in a study of cytomegalovirus exposure and HLA in healthy donors. Clones were read by immunoSEQ multiplex PCR, and TCRdb kept only the in-frame ones, dropping some. This sample yields tens of thousands of clones, of which about three quarters are seen a single time; approximately 8.2% belongs to the top ten. The sequenced sample consisted of PBMCs. These TCRs come from a man in his sixties in good health and CMV-seronegative. Each CDR3 is given with its conserved first and last residue. Fields, in order: CDR3 DNA, CDR3 protein, clone size, V gene, J gene, D gene. D genes are given only for firm matches. The size of a clone is reported for some rows only, either as once, few or many, or as a class for expanded clones.

DNA: TGTGCCAGCTCACCGGAAGGATCCAGGGCCGTGGAGACCCAGTACTTC
CDR3: CASSPEGSRAVETQYF
size: -
V: TRBV18
J: TRBJ2-5
D: -

DNA: TGTGCCAGCAGCTTCCAGGGCCTGGGGGAGACCCAGTACTTC
CDR3: CASSFQGLGETQYF
size: -
V: TRBV7-2
J: TRBJ2-5
D: -

DNA: TGCAGCGGAGCCCGAGGGTCGAACACTGAAGCTTTCTTT
CDR3: CSGARGSNTEAFF
size: -
V: TRBV29-1
J: TRBJ1-1
D: -

DNA: TGTGCCAGCAGCTTGCGCCCGCGACTACAAACCGGGGAGCTGTTTTTT
CDR3: CASSLRPRLQTGELFF
size: -
V: TRBV5-4
J: TRBJ2-2
D: -

DNA: TGTGCCAGCAGGGAAGGACAGAACTCGAACACTGAAGCTTTCTTT
CDR3: CASREGQNSNTEAFF
size: once
V: TRBV5-4
J: TRBJ1-1
D: -

DNA: TGTGCCAGCTCACCGGGACAGGGAGGTACCGGGGAGCTGTTTTTT
CDR3: CASSPGQGGTGELFF
size: -
V: TRBV18
J: TRBJ2-2
D: TRBD1

DNA: TGTGCCAGCAGTGACAGTAGCGGGTCTTTGATCTACGAGCAGTACTTC
CDR3: CASSDSSGSLIYEQYF
size: -
V: TRBV6-1
J: TRBJ2-7
D: TRBD2

DNA: TGTGCCAGCAGTCTGACAGGGTACCCGTCCGAGCAGTACTTC
CDR3: CASSLTGYPSEQYF
size: -
V: TRBV27
J: TRBJ2-7
D: TRBD1

DNA: TGTGCCAGCGCCCAGGGGGCAGGAGAGACCCAGTACTTC
CDR3: CASAQGAGETQYF
size: -
V: TRBV6-1
J: TRBJ2-5
D: TRBD1

DNA: TGTGCCAGCAGTCTCAGGGGCCAGGTGGGCTACGAGCAGTACTTC
CDR3: CASSLRGQVGYEQYF
size: -
V: TRBV6-1
J: TRBJ2-7
D: -

DNA: TGTGCCACTACACACACCCCCTTTCGGGGACCCCTCCACTTT
CDR3: CATTHTPFRGPLHF
size: -
V: TRBV27
J: TRBJ1-6
D: -

DNA: TGTGCCTCCTCGCTCGGGTCCTACAATGAGCAGTTCTTC
CDR3: CASSLGSYNEQFF
size: -
V: TRBV7-9
J: TRBJ2-1
D: -

DNA: TGCAGCGTTGTAGAACAGGGGAGCTTCTACGAGCAGTACTTC
CDR3: CSVVEQGSFYEQYF
size: -
V: TRBV29-1
J: TRBJ2-7
D: TRBD1

DNA: TGTGCCAGCAGCCCGGGGACAGATTACGAGCAGTACTTC
CDR3: CASSPGTDYEQYF
size: -
V: TRBV7-2
J: TRBJ2-7
D: TRBD1

DNA: TGTGCCAGCAGCTTGGCCTTTACCCAACAGAGCTCCTATAATTCACCCCTCCACTTT
CDR3: CASSLAFTQQSSYNSPLHF
size: -
V: TRBV5-4
J: TRBJ1-6
D: -

DNA: TGTGCCAGCAGTGAGCGACAGGGTGATCAGCCCCAGCATTTT
CDR3: CASSERQGDQPQHF
size: few
V: TRBV6-1
J: TRBJ1-5
D: TRBD1

DNA: TGTGCCAGCAGGAGCTCTGGAAACACCATATATTTT
CDR3: CASRSSGNTIYF
size: -
V: TRBV6-5
J: TRBJ1-3
D: -

DNA: TGTGCCAGCAGTTACTCGACATGGACAGGGGGCGTTTGGCAGTTCTTC
CDR3: CASSYSTWTGGVWQFF
size: few
V: TRBV6-6
J: TRBJ2-1
D: TRBD1

DNA: TGTGCCAGCAGCTTATTAGCGGGAACAGATACGCAGTATTTT
CDR3: CASSLLAGTDTQYF
size: -
V: TRBV7-2
J: TRBJ2-3
D: TRBD2

DNA: TGCGCCAGCAGCTTGGCCGGGACAGGGCCCTACGAGCAGTACTTC
CDR3: CASSLAGTGPYEQYF
size: -
V: TRBV5-1
J: TRBJ2-7
D: TRBD1

DNA: TGTGCCAGCAGCCAAGAATGGGGACAGTCCTACGAGCAGTACTTC
CDR3: CASSQEWGQSYEQYF
size: -
V: TRBV4-2
J: TRBJ2-7
D: TRBD1

DNA: TGTGCCAGCAGTCAGGGGAACCCCCTCTCTGGAAACACCATATATTTT
CDR3: CASSQGNPLSGNTIYF
size: -
V: TRBV2
J: TRBJ1-3
D: -

DNA: TGTGCCAGCAGCTTATCAGGGAATGCTAATGAAAAACTGTTTTTT
CDR3: CASSLSGNANEKLFF
size: -
V: TRBV7-9
J: TRBJ1-4
D: -

DNA: TGTGCCAGCAGTACCACAACATCGGATACGCAGTATTTT
CDR3: CASSTTTSDTQYF
size: -
V: TRBV28
J: TRBJ2-3
D: -

DNA: TGTGCCAGCAGTGGGGGGAGGAGCACTGAAGCTTTCTTT
CDR3: CASSGGRSTEAFF
size: -
V: TRBV6-1
J: TRBJ1-1
D: -

DNA: TGTGCCAGCAGCGTAGGTAGAGCCCAAGAGACCCAGTACTTC
CDR3: CASSVGRAQETQYF
size: once
V: TRBV9
J: TRBJ2-5
D: -

DNA: TGTGCCAGCAGTGAGTGGGGGACAGGGAGCTCCTACAATGAGCAGTTCTTC
CDR3: CASSEWGTGSSYNEQFF
size: -
V: TRBV6-1
J: TRBJ2-1
D: TRBD1

DNA: TGTGCCAGCTCACCTCCAGCGGGAGGGCCGTTCGGCAATGAGCAGTTCTTC
CDR3: CASSPPAGGPFGNEQFF
size: -
V: TRBV18
J: TRBJ2-1
D: TRBD2

DNA: TGTGCCAGCAGACGCGAGGAGCGCTCGAACACCGGGGAGCTGTTTTTT
CDR3: CASRREERSNTGELFF
size: -
V: TRBV5-6
J: TRBJ2-2
D: -

DNA: TGTGCCAGCAGCTTAGTCTCCGGGGAGCTGTTTTTT
CDR3: CASSLVSGELFF
size: -
V: TRBV7-8
J: TRBJ2-2
D: -

DNA: TGTGCCAGCAGCCACGGGACTAGCAACTACAATGAGCAGTTCTTC
CDR3: CASSHGTSNYNEQFF
size: -
V: TRBV11-2
J: TRBJ2-1
D: TRBD2

DNA: TGTGCCAGCAGTTTCGGAGACAGGGGGGCTTTCTTT
CDR3: CASSFGDRGAFF
size: once
V: TRBV28
J: TRBJ1-1
D: TRBD1

DNA: TGTGCCAGCAGTTCGCCGGGACTAGCGGGGATGAACACCGGGGAGCTGTTTTTT
CDR3: CASSSPGLAGMNTGELFF
size: -
V: TRBV28
J: TRBJ2-2
D: TRBD2

DNA: TGTGCCAGCACCGTTAGCGGGAGGGCCCTGGAGGAGCAGTTCTTC
CDR3: CASTVSGRALEEQFF
size: -
V: TRBV5-6
J: TRBJ2-1
D: TRBD2

DNA: TGTGCCAGCAGTTTCGGCGACAGGGTTCAAGAGACCCAGTACTTC
CDR3: CASSFGDRVQETQYF
size: once
V: TRBV7-9
J: TRBJ2-5
D: TRBD1

DNA: TGTGCCAGCACCGAGGGCGGGAGGCGGCCATACAATGAGCAGTTCTTC
CDR3: CASTEGGRRPYNEQFF
size: once
V: TRBV2
J: TRBJ2-1
D: TRBD2

DNA: TGTGCCAGCAGCATGGAAACAGCTTACTATGGCTACACCTTC
CDR3: CASSMETAYYGYTF
size: -
V: TRBV4-2
J: TRBJ1-2
D: -